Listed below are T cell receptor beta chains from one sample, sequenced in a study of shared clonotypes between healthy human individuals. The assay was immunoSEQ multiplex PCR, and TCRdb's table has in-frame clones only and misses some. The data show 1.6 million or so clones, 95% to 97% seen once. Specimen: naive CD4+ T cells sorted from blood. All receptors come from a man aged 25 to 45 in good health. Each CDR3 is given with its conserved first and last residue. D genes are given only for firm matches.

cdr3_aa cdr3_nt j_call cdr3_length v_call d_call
CASREGTSGRARHNEQFF TGTGCCAGCAGAGAGGGGACTAGCGGGAGGGCCCGACACAATGAGCAGTTCTTC TRBJ2-1 18 TRBV28 TRBD2
CASSLAAANYGYTF TGTGCCAGCAGCTTAGCTGCTGCTAACTATGGCTACACCTTC TRBJ1-2 14 TRBV7-6 NA
CASSIRAGVLNTQYF TGTGCCAGTAGTATAAGAGCGGGAGTTTTAAATACGCAGTATTTT TRBJ2-3 15 TRBV19 TRBD2
CASSPRQGGDTQYF TGTGCCAGCAGCCCCCGACAGGGAGGAGATACGCAGTATTTT TRBJ2-3 14 TRBV9 NA
CASSPSGSSYNEQFF TGTGCCAGCAGCCCCAGCGGCTCCTCCTACAATGAGCAGTTCTTC TRBJ2-1 15 TRBV11-2 NA
CASSLQGLSTEQYF TGTGCCAGCAGCTTACAGGGACTGAGCACCGAGCAGTACTTC TRBJ2-7 14 TRBV7-9 NA
CASSLWAGPNTEAFF TGTGCCAGCAGTTTATGGGCGGGCCCCAACACTGAAGCTTTCTTT TRBJ1-1 15 TRBV28 NA
CASSSTGTDYGYTF TGCGCCAGCAGCTCGACAGGGACTGACTATGGCTACACCTTC TRBJ1-2 14 TRBV5-1 TRBD1
CASSLRWVAASNTGELFF TGTGCCAGCAGTTTGCGTTGGGTGGCCGCCTCGAACACCGGGGAGCTGTTTTTT TRBJ2-2 18 TRBV27 NA
CASSFSGRTDTQYF TGCGCCAGCAGCTTTAGCGGGCGCACAGATACGCAGTATTTT TRBJ2-3 14 TRBV5-1 TRBD2
CASRVSDGSLHYGYTF TGTGCCAGCAGAGTAAGCGACGGATCCCTCCACTATGGCTACACCTTC TRBJ1-2 16 TRBV2 NA
CASSSLDREYNEQFF TGCGCCAGCAGCTCTTTGGACAGGGAGTACAATGAGCAGTTCTTC TRBJ2-1 15 TRBV5-1 TRBD1
CASSLGEKLFF TGTGCCAGCAGTTTAGGTGAAAAACTGTTTTTT TRBJ1-4 11 TRBV28 NA
CASSEGLDQGGKTQYF TGTGCCAGCAGCGAGGGCCTCGATCAGGGCGGGAAGACCCAGTACTTC TRBJ2-5 16 TRBV5-6 NA
CSVAQASTDTQYF TGCAGCGTTGCGCAGGCAAGCACAGATACGCAGTATTTT TRBJ2-3 13 TRBV29-1 NA
CASSLETWRKGAQSYTF TGTGCCAGCAGCTTAGAGACTTGGCGGAAAGGGGCGCAAAGCTACACCTTC TRBJ1-2 17 TRBV7-9 NA